This T cell receptor (beta chain) appears in the sequencing data of a study of identical twins. One entry per CDR3 protein, called by TCRdb with MiXCR from the 5' RACE reads. The sample records fewer than 450,000 distinct CDR3 sequences, approximately 8.8% being singletons. There are a few counts of this clonotype. All donors were healthy, and all were Caucasian. V was shortened by 3 bases and J by 4 bases, with 6 bases between the two germline ends. The CDR3 is 12 amino acids. Per germline, CDR1 WSHSY and CDR2 SAAADI. The chain has TRBV10-2 and TRBJ2-5, with D unclear. Material for sequencing was naive T cells sorted from blood. This receptor was identified in a woman aged 45-65 years in good health. The CDR3 nucleotides read TGCGCCAGCAGTGATTCACTAGAGACCCAGTACTTC. It yields the protein CASSDSLETQYF.